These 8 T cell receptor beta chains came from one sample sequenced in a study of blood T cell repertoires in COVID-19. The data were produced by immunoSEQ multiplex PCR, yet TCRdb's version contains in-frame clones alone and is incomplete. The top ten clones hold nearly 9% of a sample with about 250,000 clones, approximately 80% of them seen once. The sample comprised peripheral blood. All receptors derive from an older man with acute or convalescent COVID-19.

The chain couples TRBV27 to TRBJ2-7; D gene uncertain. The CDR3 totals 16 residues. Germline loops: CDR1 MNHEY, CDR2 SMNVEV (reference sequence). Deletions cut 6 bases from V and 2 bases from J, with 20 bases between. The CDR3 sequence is CASSPSSAVLPYEQYF. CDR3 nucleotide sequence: TGTGCCAGCAGCCCGTCTTCGGCGGTCCTCCCCTACGAGCAGTACTTC.

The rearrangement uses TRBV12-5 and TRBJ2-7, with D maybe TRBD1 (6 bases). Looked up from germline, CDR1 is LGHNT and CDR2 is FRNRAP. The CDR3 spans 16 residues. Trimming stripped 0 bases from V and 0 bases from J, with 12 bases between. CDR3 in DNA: TGTGCTAGTGGTTTGGTACGAGGGGGTGGCTCCTACGAGCAGTACTTC. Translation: CASGLVRGGGSYEQYF. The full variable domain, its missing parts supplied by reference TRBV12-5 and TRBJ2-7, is DARVTQTPRHKVTEMGQEVTMRCQPILGHNTVFWYRQTMMQGLELLAYFRNRAPLDDSGMPKDRFSAEMPDATLATLKIQPSEPRDSAVYFCASGLVRGGGSYEQYFGPGTRLTVT.

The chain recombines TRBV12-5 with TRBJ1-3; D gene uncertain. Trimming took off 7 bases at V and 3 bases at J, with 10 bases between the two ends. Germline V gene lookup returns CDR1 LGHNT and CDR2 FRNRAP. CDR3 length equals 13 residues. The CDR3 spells CASASTFGNTIYF. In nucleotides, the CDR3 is TGTGCTAGTGCCTCGACATTTGGAAACACCATATATTTT.

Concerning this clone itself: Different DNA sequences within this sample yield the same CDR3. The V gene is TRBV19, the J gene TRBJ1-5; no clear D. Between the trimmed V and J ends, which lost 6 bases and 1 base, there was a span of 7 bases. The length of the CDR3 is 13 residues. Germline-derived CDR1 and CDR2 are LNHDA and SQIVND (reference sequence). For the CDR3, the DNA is TGTGCCAGTAGACGACACAGCAATCAGCCCCAGCATTTT. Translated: CASRRHSNQPQHF.

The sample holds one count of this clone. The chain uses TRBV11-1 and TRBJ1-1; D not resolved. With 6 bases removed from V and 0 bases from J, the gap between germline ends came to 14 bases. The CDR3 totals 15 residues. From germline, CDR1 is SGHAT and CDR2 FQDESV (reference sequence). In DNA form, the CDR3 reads TGTGCCAGCAGACGTAATAGCGGCATGAACACTGAAGCTTTCTTT. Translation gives CASRRNSGMNTEAFF. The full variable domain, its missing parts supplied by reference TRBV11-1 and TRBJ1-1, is EAEVAQSPRYKITEKSQAVAFWCDPISGHATLYWYRQILGQGPELLVQFQDESVVDDSQLPKDRFSAERLKGVDSTLKIQPAELGDSAMYLCASRRNSGMNTEAFFGQGTRLTVV.

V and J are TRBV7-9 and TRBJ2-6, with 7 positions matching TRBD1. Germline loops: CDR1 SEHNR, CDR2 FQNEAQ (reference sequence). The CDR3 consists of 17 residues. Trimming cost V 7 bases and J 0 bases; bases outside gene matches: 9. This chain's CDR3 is CASIRGGYDSGANVLTF. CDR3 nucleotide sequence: TGTGCCAGCATCCGAGGGGGCTATGACTCTGGGGCCAACGTCCTGACTTTC. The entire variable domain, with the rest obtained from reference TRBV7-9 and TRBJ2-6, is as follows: DTGVSQNPRHKITKRGQNVTFRCDPISEHNRLYWYRQTLGQGPEFLTYFQNEAQLEKSRLLSDRFSAERPKGSFSTLEIQRTEQGDSAMYLCASIRGGYDSGANVLTFGAGSRLTVL.

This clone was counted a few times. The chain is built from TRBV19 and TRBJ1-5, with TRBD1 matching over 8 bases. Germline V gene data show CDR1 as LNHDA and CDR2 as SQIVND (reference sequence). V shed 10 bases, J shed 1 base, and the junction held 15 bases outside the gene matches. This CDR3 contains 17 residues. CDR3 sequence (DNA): TGTGCCACCGCACCGGGCAGGGGGCTATCGAGCAATCAGCCCCAGCATTTT. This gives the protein CATAPGRGLSSNQPQHF.

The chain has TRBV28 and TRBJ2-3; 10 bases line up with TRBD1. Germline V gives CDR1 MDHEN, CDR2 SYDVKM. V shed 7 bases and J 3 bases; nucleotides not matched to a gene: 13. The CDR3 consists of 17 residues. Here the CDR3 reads CASIPNAGQGQTDTQYF. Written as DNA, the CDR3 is TGTGCCAGCATTCCAAACGCGGGACAGGGGCAGACAGATACGCAGTATTTT.